The entry below gives a single T cell receptor beta chain sequence along with its context. Its antigen remains unidentified. It was with 60 Vbeta and 13 Jbeta primers that the PCR ran. Libraries were prepared by immunoSEQ multiplex PCR; TCRdb keeps only in-frame clonotypes and omits some of them. The sample lists about 190,000 clones, around three quarters occurring once. The data derive from a study of cytomegalovirus exposure and HLA in healthy donors. General observations from the study: Most subjects had HLA-A and HLA-B alleles reportedly predicted accurately by TCR beta sequences. A prior analysis recorded that most TCR beta V segments were productive about 90% or about 30% of the time.

The V and J ends lost 4 bases and 6 bases respectively, with 13 bases between them. The CDR3 runs to 14 residues. Germline V lookup: CDR1 WSHSY, CDR2 SAAADI. The clonotype originates from a woman between 18 and 30 years old in good health and CMV-seronegative. Sequences were obtained from PBMCs. This sequence joins TRBV10-2 and TRBJ1-5, with D perhaps TRBD1 (5 bases). CDR3: CASSVEGDGQPQHF. In DNA, the CDR3 is TGCGCCAGCAGTGTGGAAGGGGATGGTCAGCCCCAGCATTTT.